Presented here are 18 T cell receptor beta chains from one specimen sequenced in a study of Graves' ophthalmopathy and Graves' hyperthyroidism. Amplification targeted the TCR beta CDR3 regions, with RNA transcripts as the source material. Second-round multiplex PCR came after first-round RT-PCR with HTBI primers. TCRdb redid the calling of the multiplex PCR reads with MiXCR, one entry per CDR3 protein. The sample shows about 400,000 distinct CDR3 sequences, 15% of them seen only once. What was sequenced was peripheral blood. Receptor source: a woman aged 18-29 years with stable Graves' hyperthyroidism.

This clonotype was seen many times. The chain carries TRBV6-5 and TRBJ1-3; D uncertain. The CDR3 has 16 residues. Per the germline V gene, CDR1 is MNHEY and CDR2 is SVGAGI. Trimming cost V 3 bases and J 0 bases, with 12 bases left between them. In DNA form, the CDR3 reads TGTGCCAGCAGTTATTATGGGGAACACTCTGGAAACACCATATATTTT. Its translation: CASSYYGEHSGNTIYF.

This clonotype was found many times. This chain connects TRBV2 to TRBJ1-5, with D tentatively TRBD1 (6 bases). V lost 3 bases, J lost 2 bases, and 14 bases lay in between. The CDR3 has 16 amino acids. Germline-derived CDR1 and CDR2 are SNHLY and FYNNEI. The CDR3 here is CASSEPGALGNQPQHF. CDR3 coding DNA: TGTGCCAGCAGTGAGCCGGGGGCCCTTGGCAATCAGCCCCAGCATTTT.

This clonotype was detected many times. This chain connects TRBV6-4 to TRBJ2-7, with D possibly called TRBD1 or TRBD2 (5 bases each). The CDR3 loop spans 17 amino acids. The V end lost 7 bases, the J end lost 2 bases, and 24 bases lay between the germline ends. The germline CDR1 and CDR2 sequences are MRHNA and SNTAGT. CDR3 sequence: CASMANRGRSTAYEQYF. The CDR3 DNA follows: TGTGCCAGCATGGCCAATCGGGGACGCAGTACCGCCTACGAGCAGTACTTC.

This clonotype was picked up many times. This chain uses TRBV6-1 with TRBJ1-5, with D unclear. The CDR3 covers 13 residues. Germline V CDR1 and CDR2: MNHNS, SASEGT. V was shortened by 4 bases and J by 1 base, with 5 bases between the two germline ends. The CDR3 region is CASSARSNQPQHF. CDR3 coding DNA: TGTGCCAGCAGTGCTAGGAGCAATCAGCCCCAGCATTTT.

The chain joins TRBV7-2 to TRBJ2-2; either TRBD1 or TRBD2 may fit D (5 bases each). CDR1 and CDR2 (germline): SGHTA, FQGNSA. The CDR3 has 15 amino acids. Trimming shortened V by 4 bases and J by 3 bases, and 12 bases separated the two germline ends. CDR3 DNA: TGTGCCAGCAGCTCCCGGGACGCATACACCGGGGAGCTGTTTTTT. Amino acids: CASSSRDAYTGELFF.

In this sample, this clonotype turned up many times. The CDR3 spells CSAIRQANYGYTF. The CDR3 DNA sequence: TGCAGTGCTATTCGACAGGCTAACTATGGCTACACCTTC. This chain joins TRBV20-1 and TRBJ1-2, with D possibly TRBD1 on 6 matching bases. Germline V gives CDR1 DFQATT, CDR2 SNEGSKA (reference sequence). Trimming stripped 4 bases from V and 0 bases from J, with 9 bases between. This CDR3 is 13 amino acids long.

This clonotype was counted at least ten times. The rearrangement joins TRBV12-3 or TRBV12-4 to TRBJ1-1; TRBD1 might be the D (6 bases). Trimming shortened V by 4 bases and J by 5 bases, and 14 bases separated the two germline ends. The CDR3 totals 14 residues. The CDR3 here is CASSSHSGVTEAFF. In DNA, the CDR3 is TGTGCCAGCAGTTCGCACTCAGGGGTTACTGAAGCTTTCTTT.

This clonotype was seen ten or more times. The chain joins TRBV25-1 to TRBJ2-7, with 10 nucleotides matching TRBD1. V shed 2 bases, J shed 5 bases, and the junction held 3 bases outside the gene matches. The CDR3 has 14 residues. Germline V gene sequence: CDR1 MGHDK, CDR2 SYGVNS. CDR3 residues: CASSEGTGVDEQYF. Written as DNA, the CDR3 is TGTGCCAGCAGTGAAGGGACAGGGGTCGACGAGCAGTACTTC.

Note on this clonotype: Because the CDR3 is missing its conserved closing phenylalanine or tryptophan, this is likely a read error. The DNA is left out, because the CDR3 cannot be placed on it with certainty; the CDR3 is given as TCRdb lists it. The chain combines TRBV28 with TRBJ1-1. Inclusive of both ends, the CDR3 amounts to 10 amino acids. The germline V gene has CDR1 MDHEN and CDR2 SYDVKM. The CDR3 loop reads CASSFRTPFL.

This clonotype was seen ten or more times. The rearrangement uses TRBV15 and TRBJ1-5; the match to TRBD1 covers 8 bases. V was pared by 4 bases and J by 0 bases, with 5 bases of the junction left unmatched. This CDR3 region has 16 residues. Per the germline V gene, CDR1 is LNHNV and CDR2 is YYDKDF (reference sequence). The CDR3 DNA reads TGTGCCACCAGCAACCTCGACAGGGGTAGCAATCAGCCCCAGCATTTT. Its protein is CATSNLDRGSNQPQHF. The whole variable domain, remainder taken from reference TRBV15 and TRBJ1-5, is DAMVIQNPRYQVTQFGKPVTLSCSQTLNHNVMYWYQQKSSQAPKLLFHYYDKDFNNEADTPDNFQSRRPNTSFCFLDIRSPGLGDTAMYLCATSNLDRGSNQPQHFGDGTRLSIL.

This chain joins TRBV14 and TRBJ1-2; 8 nucleotides align to TRBD1. V trimming: 3 bases; J trimming: 4 bases; junction bases outside the gene matches: 7. CDR3 length equals 15 residues. Per germline, CDR1 SGHDN and CDR2 FVKESK. CDR3 DNA sequence: TGTGCCAGCAGCCAGGGGACCGGGACAGGCTATGGCTACACCTTC. Translated: CASSQGTGTGYGYTF.

In this sample, this clonotype turned up many times. This chain connects TRBV9 to TRBJ1-1, with D maybe TRBD1 (5 bases). The CDR3 runs to 15 residues. V dropped 3 bases and J dropped 4 bases, with 16 bases sitting between them. CDR1 is SGDLS and CDR2 is YYNGEE in the germline V gene. Here the CDR3 reads CASSADPQGGTEAFF. CDR3 nucleotides: TGTGCCAGCAGCGCCGACCCCCAGGGAGGCACTGAAGCTTTCTTT. The whole variable domain, remainder taken from reference TRBV9 and TRBJ1-1, is DSGVTQTPKHLITATGQRVTLRCSPRSGDLSVYWYQQSLDQGLQFLIQYYNGEERAKGNILERFSAQQFPDLHSELNLSSLELGDSALYFCASSADPQGGTEAFFGQGTRLTVV.

This clonotype was picked up many times. The V and J genes are TRBV6-1 and TRBJ1-2; D may be TRBD1 (6 bases). V lost 6 bases and J 8 bases, leaving 19 bases between the germline ends. CDR3 length equals 14 residues. Germline assignment: CDR1 MNHNS and CDR2 SASEGT. CDR3 sequence (DNA): TGTGCCAGCAGCAGGACCGGGACAAGCCGGGGCTACACCTTC. It specifies CASSRTGTSRGYTF.

This clonotype was recorded many times. This chain connects TRBV6-1 to TRBJ2-2, with unresolved D. The CDR3 has 15 residues. Germline V gene sequence: CDR1 MNHNS, CDR2 SASEGT. V was clipped by 4 bases and J by 1 base, with 10 bases between them. The CDR3 DNA is TGTGCCAGCAGTGCCAAGACTCTGAACACCGGGGAGCTGTTTTTT. The encoded protein is CASSAKTLNTGELFF.

V is TRBV6-1 and J is TRBJ2-7; 7 nucleotides line up with TRBD1. With 10 bases clipped from V and 4 bases from J, the junction kept 10 bases outside the gene matches. CDR3 length: 13 amino acids. Germline loops: CDR1 MNHNS, CDR2 SASEGT. Here the CDR3 reads CATASQGWYEQYF. The CDR3, as DNA: TGTGCCACCGCTTCACAGGGGTGGTACGAGCAGTACTTC.

The J gene is TRBJ2-5, the V gene TRBV6-1; weak D call: TRBD1 (6 bases). The CDR3 has 11 amino acids. V was trimmed by 8 bases and J by 4 bases, leaving 8 bases between them. CDR1 and CDR2 (germline): MNHNS, SASEGT. In nucleotides, the CDR3 is TGTGCCAGCGCGACAGGAGAGACCCAGTACTTC. The encoded protein is CASATGETQYF.

The table lists this clonotype with a few counts. V and J are TRBV11-2 and TRBJ2-2; 9 bases align to TRBD2. Germline lookup yields CDR1 SGHAT and CDR2 FQNNGV. The ends lost 5 bases at V and 5 bases at J; junction bases unmatched: 9. The CDR3 length is 16 residues. The CDR3 DNA reads as TGTGCCAGCAGCCCTCTAGCGGGGTTGAGAACCGGGGAGCTGTTTTTT. Amino acids: CASSPLAGLRTGELFF.

In its sample, this clonotype was seen many times. This chain connects TRBV15 to TRBJ1-3; no reliable D call. Trimming left V 0 bases short and J 0 bases short, with 12 bases between. CDR1 LNHNV and CDR2 YYDKDF come from the germline V gene (reference sequence). The CDR3 extends over 17 amino acids. The DNA of the CDR3 is TGTGCCACCAGCAGAGATCTAGGCAGGACCTCTGGAAACACCATATATTTT. Protein: CATSRDLGRTSGNTIYF.